A selection of T cell receptor beta chains follows, all from one sample in a study of CD8+CD57+ T cells in acquired aplastic anemia. TCRdb independently ran MiXCR on the reads; one entry per CDR3 protein. The table has more than 250,000 distinct CDR3 sequences, roughly 50% seen once. The sequenced sample was sorted CD4+, CD8+, or CD8+CD57+ T cells (not recorded which) from PBMCs. All receptors derive from a human donor with severe aplastic anemia or a healthy control (not recorded which). Each CDR3 is given with its conserved first and last residue. Each record gives: V gene, D gene, J gene, clone size, CDR3 DNA, CDR3 protein. The D gene is left open where the match is weak. Clone size is not always given. Where it is, it says once, few, many or a class for expanded clones.

v_call: TRBV2; d_call: .; j_call: TRBJ2-5; clone_size: few; cdr3_nt: TGTGCCAGCAGTGGAGCAGCCCAAGAGACCCAGTACTTC; cdr3_aa: CASSGAAQETQYF
v_call: TRBV24-1; d_call: .; j_call: TRBJ1-2; clone_size: many; cdr3_nt: TGTGCCACCAGTGATTCTTCACAGGGTATGGACTATGGCTACACCTTC; cdr3_aa: CATSDSSQGMDYGYTF
v_call: TRBV7-2; d_call: TRBD2; j_call: TRBJ2-7; clone_size: .; cdr3_nt: TGTGCCAGCAGCCCACTAGCGGGGGCGTTCGAGCAGTACTTC; cdr3_aa: CASSPLAGAFEQYF
v_call: TRBV6-5; d_call: .; j_call: TRBJ2-1; clone_size: .; cdr3_nt: TGTGCCAGCAGTTACTCAGTGACTACTGACAATGAGCAGTTCTTC; cdr3_aa: CASSYSVTTDNEQFF
v_call: TRBV7-8; d_call: TRBD1; j_call: TRBJ1-6; clone_size: .; cdr3_nt: TGTGCCAGCAGGGGGACAGGGAGCTCCTATAATTCACCCCTCCACTTT; cdr3_aa: CASRGTGSSYNSPLHF
v_call: TRBV11-1; d_call: TRBD2; j_call: TRBJ2-2; clone_size: many; cdr3_nt: TGTGCCAGCAGCTATAGCGGGGGGGGCAACACCGGGGAGCTGTTTTTT; cdr3_aa: CASSYSGGGNTGELFF
v_call: TRBV7-8; d_call: .; j_call: TRBJ2-1; clone_size: .; cdr3_nt: TGTGCCAGCAGCTTAGAGGCCGTCTACAATGAGCAGTTCTTC; cdr3_aa: CASSLEAVYNEQFF
v_call: TRBV7-3; d_call: TRBD2; j_call: TRBJ2-1; clone_size: many; cdr3_nt: TGTGCCAGCAGCTTAAACGGGGGGGCTGGCAATGAGCAGTTCTTC; cdr3_aa: CASSLNGGAGNEQFF
v_call: TRBV10-3; d_call: .; j_call: TRBJ1-1; clone_size: .; cdr3_nt: TGTGCCATCACCAGGACAGCGAACACTGAAGCTTTCTTT; cdr3_aa: CAITRTANTEAFF
v_call: TRBV27; d_call: TRBD1; j_call: TRBJ1-5; clone_size: .; cdr3_nt: TGTGCCAGCAGTTTATGGGGACAGAATAGCAATCAGCCCCAGCATTTT; cdr3_aa: CASSLWGQNSNQPQHF
v_call: TRBV6-1; d_call: .; j_call: TRBJ1-5; clone_size: many; cdr3_nt: TGTGCCAGCAGGGGATCGTGGGCCAGGAGCAATCAGCCCCAGCATTTT; cdr3_aa: CASRGSWARSNQPQHF
v_call: TRBV19; d_call: .; j_call: TRBJ1-5; clone_size: .; cdr3_nt: TGTGCTAGTAGTATAGGTCACCAATATAGTAATCAGCCCCAGCATTTT; cdr3_aa: CASSIGHQYSNQPQHF
v_call: TRBV20-1; d_call: .; j_call: TRBJ1-1; clone_size: .; cdr3_nt: TGCAGTGCTAAGGAAGGTGGCACTGAAGCTTTCTTT; cdr3_aa: CSAKEGGTEAFF
v_call: TRBV6-2/TRBV6-3; d_call: .; j_call: TRBJ2-7; clone_size: many; cdr3_nt: TGTGCCAGCAAAAGGACCTCTCGCGGCGAGCAGTACTTC; cdr3_aa: CASKRTSRGEQYF
v_call: TRBV28; d_call: .; j_call: TRBJ1-2; clone_size: many; cdr3_nt: TGTGCCAGCAGTTTAGGGGGCTATGGCTACACCTTC; cdr3_aa: CASSLGGYGYTF